Given below is one T cell receptor beta chain in context. Its antigen remains unidentified. The data derive from a study of T cells after yellow fever vaccination. For the study at large: Where fractions had low cell numbers, libraries were prepared from them with the SMART-Seq v4 Ultra Low Input RNA kit.

Study conclusions and caveats: Most primary-vaccination clones recurred post-booster (around 97% CD4, more than 85% CD8). Sorted repertoires could include abundant contaminating clonotypes from bulk cells.

The CDR3 runs 16 residues. V shed 0 bases and J 3 bases; nucleotides not matched to a gene: 8. The germline V gene has CDR1 MGHRA and CDR2 YSYEKL. By 5'RACE template switching, TCR cDNA was produced, with a universal primer site and UMIs added in the process. In TCRdb, the 5' RACE reads were re-called with MiXCR into one record per CDR3 protein. The sample contains under 700,000 distinct CDR3 sequences, about a sixth of which appear only once. This TCR derives from a man in his late teens or twenties who received the YFV17D yellow fever vaccine. V is TRBV4-1 and J is TRBJ2-7; TRBD2 agrees at 7 bases. Sequenced material: PBMCs, taken less than 6 days after the first yellow fever vaccination. The CDR3 loop is CASSQDGGASGYEQYF. The CDR3 coding sequence is TGCGCCAGCAGCCAAGATGGAGGGGCTAGCGGCTACGAGCAGTACTTC.